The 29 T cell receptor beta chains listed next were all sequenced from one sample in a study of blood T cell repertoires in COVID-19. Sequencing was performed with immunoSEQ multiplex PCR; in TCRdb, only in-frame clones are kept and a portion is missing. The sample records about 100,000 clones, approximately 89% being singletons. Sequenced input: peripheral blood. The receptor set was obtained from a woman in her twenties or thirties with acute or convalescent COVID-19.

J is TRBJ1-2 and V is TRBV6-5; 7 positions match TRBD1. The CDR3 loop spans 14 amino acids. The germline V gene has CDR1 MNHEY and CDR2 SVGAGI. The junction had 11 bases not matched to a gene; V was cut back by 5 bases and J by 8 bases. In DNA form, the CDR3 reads TGTGCCAGCAGTCCCTACAGGGGCTCGGGAGGCTACACCTTC. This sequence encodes CASSPYRGSGGYTF.

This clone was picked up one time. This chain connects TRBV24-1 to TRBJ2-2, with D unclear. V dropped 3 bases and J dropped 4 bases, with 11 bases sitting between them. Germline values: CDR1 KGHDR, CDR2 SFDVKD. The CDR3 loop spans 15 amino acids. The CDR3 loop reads CATSDEASPTGELFF. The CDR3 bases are TGTGCCACCAGTGATGAGGCCTCCCCCACCGGGGAGCTGTTTTTT.

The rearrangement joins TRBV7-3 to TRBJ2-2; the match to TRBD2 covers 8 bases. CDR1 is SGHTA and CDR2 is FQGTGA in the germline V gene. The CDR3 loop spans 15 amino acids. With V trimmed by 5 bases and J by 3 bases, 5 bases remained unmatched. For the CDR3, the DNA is TGTGCCAGCAGCCTTAGCGGGGCGGACACCGGGGAGCTGTTTTTT. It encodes CASSLSGADTGELFF.

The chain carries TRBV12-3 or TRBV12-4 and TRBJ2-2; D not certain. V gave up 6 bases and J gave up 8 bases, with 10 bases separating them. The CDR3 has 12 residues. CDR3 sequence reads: CASSLLTGELFF. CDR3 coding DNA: TGTGCCAGCAGCCTTCTTACTGGGGAGCTGTTTTTT.

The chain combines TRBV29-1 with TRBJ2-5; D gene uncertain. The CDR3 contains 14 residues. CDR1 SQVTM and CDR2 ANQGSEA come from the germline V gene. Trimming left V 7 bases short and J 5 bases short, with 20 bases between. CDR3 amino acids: CSGVKAGFGETQYF. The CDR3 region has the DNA TGCAGCGGAGTGAAGGCCGGGTTTGGGGAGACCCAGTACTTC.

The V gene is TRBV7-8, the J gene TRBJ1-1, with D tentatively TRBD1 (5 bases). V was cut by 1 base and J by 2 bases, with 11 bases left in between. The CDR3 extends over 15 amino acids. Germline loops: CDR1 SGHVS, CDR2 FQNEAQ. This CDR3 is CASSLGQGGNTEAFF. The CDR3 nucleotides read TGTGCCAGCAGCTTAGGGCAGGGAGGAAACACTGAAGCTTTCTTT.

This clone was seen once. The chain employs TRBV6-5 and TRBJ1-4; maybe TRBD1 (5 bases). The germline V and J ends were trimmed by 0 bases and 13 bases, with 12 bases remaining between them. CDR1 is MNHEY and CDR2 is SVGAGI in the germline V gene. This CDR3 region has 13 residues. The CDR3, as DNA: TGTGCCAGCAGTTACTCCCCTTGGAGGGGACTGTTTTTT. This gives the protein CASSYSPWRGLFF.

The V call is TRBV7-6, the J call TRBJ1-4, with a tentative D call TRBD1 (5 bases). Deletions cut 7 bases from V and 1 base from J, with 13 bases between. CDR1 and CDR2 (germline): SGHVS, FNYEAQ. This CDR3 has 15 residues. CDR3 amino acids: CASKKGFGTNEKLFF. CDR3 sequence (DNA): TGTGCCAGCAAAAAGGGGTTCGGAACTAATGAAAAACTGTTTTTT.

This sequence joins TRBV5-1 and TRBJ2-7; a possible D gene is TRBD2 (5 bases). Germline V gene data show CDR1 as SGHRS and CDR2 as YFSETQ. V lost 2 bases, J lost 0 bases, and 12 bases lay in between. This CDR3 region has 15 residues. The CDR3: CASSFGSGGSYEQYF. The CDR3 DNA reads TGCGCCAGCAGCTTCGGTTCCGGAGGCTCCTACGAGCAGTACTTC.

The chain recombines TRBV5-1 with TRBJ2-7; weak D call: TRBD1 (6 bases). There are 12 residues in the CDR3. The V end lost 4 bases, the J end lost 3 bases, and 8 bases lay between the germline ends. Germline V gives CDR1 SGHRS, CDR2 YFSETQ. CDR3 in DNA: TGCGCCAGCAGCACGGACAGCTACGAGCAGTACTTC. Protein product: CASSTDSYEQYF.

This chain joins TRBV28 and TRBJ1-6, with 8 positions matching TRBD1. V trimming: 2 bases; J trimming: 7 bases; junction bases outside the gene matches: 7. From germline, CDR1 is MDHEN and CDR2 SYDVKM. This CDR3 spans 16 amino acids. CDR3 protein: CASSLPPGQGNSPLHF. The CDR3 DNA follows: TGTGCCAGCAGTTTACCTCCCGGACAGGGAAATTCACCCCTCCACTTT.

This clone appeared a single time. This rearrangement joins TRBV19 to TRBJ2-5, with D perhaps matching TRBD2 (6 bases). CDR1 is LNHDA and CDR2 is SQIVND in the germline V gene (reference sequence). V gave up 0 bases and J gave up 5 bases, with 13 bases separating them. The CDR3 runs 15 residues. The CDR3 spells CASSIDYGSRETQYF. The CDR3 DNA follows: TGTGCCAGTAGTATAGATTACGGGAGTAGGGAGACCCAGTACTTC. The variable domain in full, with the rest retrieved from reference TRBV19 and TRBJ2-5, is DGGITQSPKYLFRKEGQNVTLSCEQNLNHDAMYWYRQDPGQGLRLIYYSQIVNDFQKGDIAEGYSVSREKKESFPLTVTSAQKNPTAFYLCASSIDYGSRETQYFGPGTRLLVL.

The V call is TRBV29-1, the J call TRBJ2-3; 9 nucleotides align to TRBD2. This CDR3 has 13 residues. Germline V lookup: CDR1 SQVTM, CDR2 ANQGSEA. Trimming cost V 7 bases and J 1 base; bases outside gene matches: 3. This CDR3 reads CSDRLAGTDTQYF. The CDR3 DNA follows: TGCAGCGACCGACTAGCGGGCACAGATACGCAGTATTTT.

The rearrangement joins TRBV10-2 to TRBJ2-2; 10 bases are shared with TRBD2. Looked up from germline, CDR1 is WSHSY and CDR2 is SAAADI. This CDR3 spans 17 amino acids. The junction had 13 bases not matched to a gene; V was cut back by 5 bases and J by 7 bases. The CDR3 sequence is CASSRLLAGAEGGELFF. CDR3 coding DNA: TGCGCCAGCAGTAGACTCCTAGCGGGGGCCGAGGGCGGGGAGCTGTTTTTT.

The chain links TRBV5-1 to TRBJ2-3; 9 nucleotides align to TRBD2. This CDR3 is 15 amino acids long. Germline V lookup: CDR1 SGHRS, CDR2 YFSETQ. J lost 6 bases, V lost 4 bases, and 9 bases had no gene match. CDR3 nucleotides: TGCGCCAGCAGCCCCCCGGGACTAGCAGGTGATACGCAGTATTTT. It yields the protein CASSPPGLAGDTQYF.

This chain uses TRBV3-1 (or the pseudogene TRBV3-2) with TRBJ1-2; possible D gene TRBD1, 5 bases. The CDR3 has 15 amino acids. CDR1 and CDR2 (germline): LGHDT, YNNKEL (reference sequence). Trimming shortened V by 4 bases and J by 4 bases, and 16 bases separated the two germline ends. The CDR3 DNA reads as TGTGCCAGCAGCCGAGAGGAGCAGGGTGCCTATGGCTACACCTTC. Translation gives CASSREEQGAYGYTF.

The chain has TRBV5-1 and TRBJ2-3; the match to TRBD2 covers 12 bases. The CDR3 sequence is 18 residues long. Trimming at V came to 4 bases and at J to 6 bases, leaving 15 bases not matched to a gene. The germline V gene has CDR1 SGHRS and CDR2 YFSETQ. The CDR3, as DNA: TGCGCCAGCAGCAACCCGGGACTAGCGGGCCGGGAGTCGGATACGCAGTATTTT. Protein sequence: CASSNPGLAGRESDTQYF.

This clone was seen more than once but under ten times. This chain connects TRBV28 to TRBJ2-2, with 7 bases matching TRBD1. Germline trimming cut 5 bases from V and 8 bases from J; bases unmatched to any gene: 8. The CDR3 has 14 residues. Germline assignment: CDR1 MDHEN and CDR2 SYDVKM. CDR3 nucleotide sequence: TGTGCCAGCAGTCCCTCGACAGGGACAGGGGAGCTGTTTTTT. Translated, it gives CASSPSTGTGELFF.

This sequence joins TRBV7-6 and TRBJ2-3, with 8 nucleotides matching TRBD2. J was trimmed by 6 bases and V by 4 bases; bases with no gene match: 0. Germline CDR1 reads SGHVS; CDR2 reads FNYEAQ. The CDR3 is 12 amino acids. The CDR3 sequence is CASSSGGDTQYF. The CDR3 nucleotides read TGTGCCAGCAGCTCGGGGGGGGATACGCAGTATTTT.

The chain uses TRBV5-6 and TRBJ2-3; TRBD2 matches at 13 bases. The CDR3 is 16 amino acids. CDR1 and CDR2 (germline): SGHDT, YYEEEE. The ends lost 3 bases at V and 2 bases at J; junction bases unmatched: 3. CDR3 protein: CASSSGLAGPTDTQYF. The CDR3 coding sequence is TGTGCCAGCAGCTCGGGACTAGCGGGGCCCACAGATACGCAGTATTTT.

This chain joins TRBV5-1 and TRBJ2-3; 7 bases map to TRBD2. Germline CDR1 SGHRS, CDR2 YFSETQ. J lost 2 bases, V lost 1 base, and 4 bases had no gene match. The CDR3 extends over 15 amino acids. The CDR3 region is CASSLTSADTDTQYF. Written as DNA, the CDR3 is TGCGCCAGCAGCTTGACTAGCGCCGACACAGATACGCAGTATTTT.

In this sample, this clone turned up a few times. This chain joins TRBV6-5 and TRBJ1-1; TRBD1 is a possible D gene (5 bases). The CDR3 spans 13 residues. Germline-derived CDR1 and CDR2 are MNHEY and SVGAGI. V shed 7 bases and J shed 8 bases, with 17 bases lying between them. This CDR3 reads CASIWTPVVEAFF. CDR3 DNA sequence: TGTGCCAGCATTTGGACACCGGTGGTAGAAGCTTTCTTT.

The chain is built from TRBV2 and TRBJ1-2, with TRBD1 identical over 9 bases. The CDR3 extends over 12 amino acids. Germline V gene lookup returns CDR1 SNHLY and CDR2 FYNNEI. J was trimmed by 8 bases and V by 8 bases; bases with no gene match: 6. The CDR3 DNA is TGTGCCAGCGGGACAGGGAAAGGCGGCTACACCTTC. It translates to CASGTGKGGYTF. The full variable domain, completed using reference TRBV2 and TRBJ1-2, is EPEVTQTPSHQVTQMGQEVILRCVPISNHLYFYWYRQILGQKVEFLVSFYNNEISEKSEIFDDQFSVERPDGSNFTLKIRSTKLEDSAMYFCASGTGKGGYTFGSGTRLTVV.

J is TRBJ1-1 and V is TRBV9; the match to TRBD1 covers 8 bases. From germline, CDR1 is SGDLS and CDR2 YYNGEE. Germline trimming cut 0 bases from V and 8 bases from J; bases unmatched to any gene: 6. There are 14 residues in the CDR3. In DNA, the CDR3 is TGTGCCAGCAGCGTAGATCCGGGGGACAGGGAAGCTTTCTTT. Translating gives CASSVDPGDREAFF.

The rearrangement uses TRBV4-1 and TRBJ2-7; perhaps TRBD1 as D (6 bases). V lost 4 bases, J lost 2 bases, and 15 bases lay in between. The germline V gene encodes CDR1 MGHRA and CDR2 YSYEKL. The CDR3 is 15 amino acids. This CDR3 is CASSPDTGRPYEQYF. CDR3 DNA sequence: TGCGCCAGCAGCCCCGATACAGGGAGACCCTACGAGCAGTACTTC.

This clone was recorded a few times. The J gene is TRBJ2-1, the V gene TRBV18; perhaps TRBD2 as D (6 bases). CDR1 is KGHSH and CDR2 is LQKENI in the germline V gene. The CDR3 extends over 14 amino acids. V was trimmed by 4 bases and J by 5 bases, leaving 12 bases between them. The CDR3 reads CASSQGTGDNEQFF. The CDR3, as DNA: TGTGCCAGCTCACAAGGAACGGGGGACAATGAGCAGTTCTTC.

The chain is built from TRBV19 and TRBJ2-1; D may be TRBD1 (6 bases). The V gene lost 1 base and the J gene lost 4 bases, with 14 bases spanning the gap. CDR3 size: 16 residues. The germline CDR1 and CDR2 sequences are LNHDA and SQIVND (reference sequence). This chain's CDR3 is CASSIVQGRWYNEQFF. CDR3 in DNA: TGTGCCAGTAGTATAGTACAGGGAAGATGGTACAATGAGCAGTTCTTC.

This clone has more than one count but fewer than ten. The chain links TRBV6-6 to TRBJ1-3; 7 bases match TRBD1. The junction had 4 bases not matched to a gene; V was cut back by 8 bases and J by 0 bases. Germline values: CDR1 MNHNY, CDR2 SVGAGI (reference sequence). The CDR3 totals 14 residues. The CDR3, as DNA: TGTGCCAGCCGGGGACAGACCTCTGGAAACACCATATATTTT. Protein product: CASRGQTSGNTIYF.

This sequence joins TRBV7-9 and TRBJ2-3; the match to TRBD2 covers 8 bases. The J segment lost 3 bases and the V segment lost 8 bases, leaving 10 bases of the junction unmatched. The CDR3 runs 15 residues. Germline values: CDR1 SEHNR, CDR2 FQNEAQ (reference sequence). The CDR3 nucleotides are TGTGCCAGCTCGAGGGCAGCGGGGGTTACAGATACGCAGTATTTT. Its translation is CASSRAAGVTDTQYF.